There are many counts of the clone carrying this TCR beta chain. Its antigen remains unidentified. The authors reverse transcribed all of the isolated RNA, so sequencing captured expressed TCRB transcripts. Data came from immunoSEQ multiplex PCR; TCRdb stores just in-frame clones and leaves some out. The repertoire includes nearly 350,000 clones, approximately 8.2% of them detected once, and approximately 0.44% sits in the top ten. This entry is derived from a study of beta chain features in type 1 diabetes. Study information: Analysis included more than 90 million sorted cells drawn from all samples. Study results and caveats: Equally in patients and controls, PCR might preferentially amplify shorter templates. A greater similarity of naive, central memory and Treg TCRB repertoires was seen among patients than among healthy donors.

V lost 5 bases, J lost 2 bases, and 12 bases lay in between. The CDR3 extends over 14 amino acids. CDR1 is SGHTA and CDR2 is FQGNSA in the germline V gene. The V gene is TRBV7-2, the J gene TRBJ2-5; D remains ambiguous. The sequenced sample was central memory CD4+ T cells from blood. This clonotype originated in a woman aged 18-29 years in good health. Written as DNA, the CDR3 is TGTGCCAGCAGCCCTAGGACGATACAAGAGACCCAGTACTTC. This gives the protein CASSPRTIQETQYF.